Listed below are T cell receptor beta chains from one sample, sequenced in a study of cytomegalovirus exposure and HLA in healthy donors. Assay: immunoSEQ multiplex PCR; the TCRdb copy retains only in-frame clones and omits some. The table has more than 60,000 clones, just under 80% seen once. Sequences were obtained from PBMCs. The receptors were gathered from a woman between 25 and 40 years old in good health and CMV-seronegative. Both conserved end residues are part of each CDR3. The size field is filled for only some rows; it gives once, few, many or a size class.

clone size	V gene	CDR3 protein
-	TRBV6-1	CASSPRFTAHGYTF
few	TRBV28	CASSFNRGYVLTF
-	TRBV7-8	CASSLGAGETQYF
-	TRBV11-2	CASSLVGGFGNTEAFF
-	TRBV5-4	CASSTGGTEAFF
-	TRBV2	CASSENIAGLQETQYF
-	TRBV30	CAWSVMGQSYGYTF
few	TRBV5-1	CASSLGDRDYEKLFF
-	TRBV10-3	CASGEDPRGEAFF
-	TRBV30	CAWDSSSSYNEQFF
-	TRBV18	CASSLQGIGNTIYF
-	TRBV5-4	CASSLDGRDGTSNYGYTF
-	TRBV5-6	CASSPLGRPEAFF
once	TRBV6-1	CASSRTGEGNQPQHF
once	TRBV7-8	CASSYPMRSSYEQYF
-	TRBV16	CASSHRQGQRGDYTF
-	TRBV18	CASSPENSYEQYF
once	TRBV2	CASSDELTDTQYF
few	TRBV6-5	CASSYSGRENEQFF
once	TRBV4-3	CASSQGWRESGDTQYF
few	TRBV19	CASSKQGSDTQYF
-	TRBV10-1	CASFDGYTEAFF
-	TRBV13	CASSFSSGGGHEQYF
-	TRBV4-3	CASSQDFSGLAVKNIQYF
-	TRBV25-1	CASSLGGYEQYF
-	TRBV6-4	CATLGEQAEGGEKLFF
-	TRBV7-9	CASSMWTRGTSPLHF
-	TRBV30	CAWAQQVPYGYTF
-	TRBV7-2	CASTGGQGHGYTF
-	TRBV19	CASEDRELDTQYF
many	TRBV6-1	CAGGEDRDTGELFF
-	TRBV4-1	CASSPADGAGNEQFF
-	TRBV6-5	CASSAGYEQYF
-	TRBV30	CACHRGNYGYTF
-	TRBV30	CAWSRGGSLPYEQFF
-	TRBV6-1	CASSGNRGVESEQYF
-	TRBV28	CASSSPGRGNEKLFF
-	TRBV13	CASSSGDSNQPQHF
many	TRBV4-2	CASSQERGGYNEQFF
-	TRBV4-2	CASSPVVAGGSTDTQYF
-	TRBV19	CASSDRSTDTQYF
-	TRBV30	CAVTGWSTGELFF
-	TRBV5-4	CASSLDRGISSPLHF
-	TRBV18	CASSPFQGNTEAFF
-	TRBV7-9	CASSPMQGGSYNEQFF
-	TRBV5-1	CASSLEATGGSPLHF
-	TRBV7-6	CASSQVGGRERETQYF
-	TRBV30	CAWSIPPFHRRDYARNEQFF
-	TRBV13	CASSSNRLKETQYF
-	TRBV11-2	CASSSPGTGNTGELFF